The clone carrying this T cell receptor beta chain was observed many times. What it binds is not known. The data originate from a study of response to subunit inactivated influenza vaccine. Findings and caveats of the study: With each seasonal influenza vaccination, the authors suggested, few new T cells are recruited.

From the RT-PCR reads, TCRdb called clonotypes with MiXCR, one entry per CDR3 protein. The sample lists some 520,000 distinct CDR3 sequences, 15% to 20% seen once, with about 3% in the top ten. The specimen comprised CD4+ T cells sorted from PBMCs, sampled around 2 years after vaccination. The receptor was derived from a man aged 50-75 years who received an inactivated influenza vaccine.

The CDR3 sequence: CSALRDRGNTDTQYF. CDR3 DNA sequence: TGCAGTGCTCTAAGGGACAGGGGAAACACAGATACGCAGTATTTT. This chain connects TRBV20-1 to TRBJ2-3; TRBD1 matches at 10 bases. Germline V gives CDR1 DFQATT, CDR2 SNEGSKA (reference sequence). This CDR3 spans 15 amino acids. Trimming at V came to 5 bases and at J to 2 bases, leaving 7 bases not matched to a gene.